This T cell receptor beta chain comes out of a study of human T cells and chemical hapten exposure. This clonotype was counted a few times. The CDR3 is 14 residues long. Germline CDR1 and CDR2: SGHDN and FVKESK. The V end lost 1 base, the J end lost 2 bases, and 8 bases lay between the germline ends. The library tagged individual cDNA molecules with unique molecular identifiers. One entry per CDR3 protein results from TCRdb running MiXCR on the reads. This table holds fewer than 150,000 distinct CDR3 sequences, 8% to 9.5% found once. Unfractionated whole blood yielded total RNA. The chain recombines TRBV14 with TRBJ1-1, with D possibly being TRBD1 (5 bases). The sample comprised whole blood. The clonotype comes from a human donor in good health. Some clones in this sample may be carry-over from other donors' samples. The CDR3 DNA reads as TGTGCCAGCAGCCAAGGGGGCAGAAACACTGAAGCTTTCTTT. This encodes CASSQGGRNTEAFF. The full variable domain, with the rest looked up from reference TRBV14 and TRBJ1-1, is EAGVTQFPSHSVIEKGQTVTLRCDPISGHDNLYWYRRVMGKEIKFLLHFVKESKQDESGMPNNRFLAERTGGTYSTLKVQPAELEDSGVYFCASSQGGRNTEAFFGQGTRLTVV.